These 14 T cell receptor beta chains share one sample of origin, sequenced in a study of human T cells and chemical hapten exposure. TCRdb called the RACE reads again in MiXCR, with one record for every CDR3 protein. The sample includes 180,000 or so distinct CDR3 sequences, about a fifth of them seen just once. Time point meaning: patch test 1, 2 weeks after DPC sensitization. Treatment specified: therapeutic diphenylcyclopropenone sensitization with weekly scalp DPC. The source material was whole blood, sampled in connection with sensitization to the hapten diphenylcyclopropenone (DPC). These receptor sequences come from a woman between 45 and 65 years old with alopecia areata. Some clones in this sample may be carry-over from other donors' samples.

This clonotype was observed once. This chain connects TRBV3-1 to TRBJ2-1; 9 bases agree with TRBD2. With 7 bases clipped from V and 4 bases from J, the junction kept 8 bases outside the gene matches. Germline V lookup: CDR1 LGHDT, CDR2 YNNKEL (reference sequence). The CDR3 consists of 15 residues. This CDR3 reads CASIPSGITYNEQFF. CDR3 DNA sequence: TGTGCCAGCATCCCTAGCGGGATTACATACAATGAGCAGTTCTTC.

The V call is TRBV7-8, the J call TRBJ2-7; tentatively, D is TRBD1 or TRBD2 (5 bases each). Germline V gene data show CDR1 as SGHVS and CDR2 as FQNEAQ. Trimming shortened V by 0 bases and J by 6 bases, and 18 bases separated the two germline ends. The CDR3 has 16 residues. CDR3 DNA: TGTGCCAGCAGCTTAGCAGGCAGGGTTACGGGGAGCGAGCAGTACTTC. Protein: CASSLAGRVTGSEQYF.

The chain uses TRBV12-3 or TRBV12-4 and TRBJ2-2; D is unclear. The CDR3 is 16 residues long. V was shortened by 3 bases and J by 0 bases, with 11 bases between the two germline ends. The CDR3 DNA reads as TGTGCCAGCAGTTTTAAGGTCACAGCGAACACCGGGGAGCTGTTTTTT. As protein: CASSFKVTANTGELFF.

This chain links TRBV29-1 with TRBJ1-1; tentatively, D is TRBD1 (5 bases). The CDR3 consists of 17 residues. Between the trimmed V and J ends, which lost 3 bases and 0 bases, there was a span of 20 bases. Germline loops: CDR1 SQVTM, CDR2 ANQGSEA. CDR3 in amino acids: CSVESRAGITLNTEAFF. CDR3 DNA: TGCAGCGTTGAGAGCCGGGCAGGGATAACGCTGAACACTGAAGCTTTCTTT.

The chain couples TRBV9 to TRBJ2-1; 9 bases match TRBD2. V shed 0 bases and J 9 bases; nucleotides not matched to a gene: 4. This CDR3 is built from 14 residues. Germline V CDR1 and CDR2: SGDLS, YYNGEE. The CDR3 DNA is TGTGCCAGCAGCGTAGTAGCGGGAGAGGGTGAGCAGTTCTTC. Protein product: CASSVVAGEGEQFF.

The chain joins TRBV24-1 to TRBJ2-7; 10 bases are a match to TRBD1. V lost 5 bases to trimming and J lost 4 bases; unmatched junction nucleotides: 1. Germline assignment: CDR1 KGHDR and CDR2 SFDVKD. This CDR3 spans 13 amino acids. CDR3 sequence reads: CATSVGQGYEQYF. In DNA form, the CDR3 reads TGTGCCACCAGTGTGGGACAGGGGTACGAGCAGTACTTC.

The rearrangement joins TRBV7-9 to TRBJ2-1, with a tentative D call TRBD1 (5 bases). Trimming removed 2 bases at V and 8 bases at J, with 10 bases between. The CDR3 covers 13 residues. The V gene's germline CDR1 is SEHNR and CDR2 FQNEAQ (reference sequence). CDR3 residues: CASSLLGQDEQFF. The CDR3 DNA reads TGTGCCAGCAGCTTACTGGGGCAGGATGAGCAGTTCTTC.

In its sample, this clonotype was seen a few times. The chain combines TRBV29-1 with TRBJ1-1, with D unclear. The germline V gene has CDR1 SQVTM and CDR2 ANQGSEA. There are 12 residues in the CDR3. The CDR3 is CRVASSISEAFF. In DNA form, the CDR3 reads TGCAGGGTGGCCTCCTCTATATCTGAAGCTTTCTTT.

The V gene is TRBV25-1, the J gene TRBJ1-2, with a weak D call TRBD1 (5 bases). Germline V gene data show CDR1 as MGHDK and CDR2 as SYGVNS. The CDR3 contains 15 residues. Trimming shortened V by 4 bases and J by 6 bases, and 18 bases separated the two germline ends. CDR3: CASSAGEWGLNGYTF. CDR3 nucleotides: TGTGCCAGCAGTGCGGGGGAATGGGGGTTGAATGGCTACACCTTC.

The V gene is TRBV29-1, the J gene TRBJ1-1; D call uncertain. V was clipped by 6 bases and J by 1 base, with 21 bases between them. Germline values: CDR1 SQVTM, CDR2 ANQGSEA. The CDR3 is 16 residues long. The CDR3 region has the DNA TGCAGCGTCAGAGGCTCCGCCAGGAGAACGAACACTGAAGCTTTCTTT. It codes for CSVRGSARRTNTEAFF.

This chain joins TRBV20-1 and TRBJ2-5; unclear D gene. The CDR3 runs 12 residues. V gave up 4 bases and J gave up 5 bases, with 11 bases separating them. Germline assignment: CDR1 DFQATT and CDR2 SNEGSKA (reference sequence). Here the CDR3 DNA reads TGCAGTGCTACCCAAGTTGGGGAGACCCAGTACTTC. It is translated as CSATQVGETQYF.

In this sample, this clonotype turned up a few times. The chain combines TRBV20-1 with TRBJ2-1, with 9 bases aligning to TRBD2. V trimming: 3 bases; J trimming: 7 bases; junction bases outside the gene matches: 10. Germline V gene lookup returns CDR1 DFQATT and CDR2 SNEGSKA (reference sequence). The CDR3 covers 15 residues. DNA of the CDR3: TGCAGTGCTAGTCTGCCGCCGGGACTAGCAAATGAGCAGTTCTTC. It encodes CSASLPPGLANEQFF.

J is TRBJ2-1 and V is TRBV19, with a possible D match to TRBD2 (6 bases). This CDR3 spans 15 amino acids. V was pared by 5 bases and J by 6 bases, with 17 bases between. Germline loops: CDR1 LNHDA, CDR2 SQIVND (reference sequence). DNA for the CDR3: TGTGCCAGTAGTCCTTGGGGGGAGTATTTCAATGAGCAGTTCTTC. This gives the protein CASSPWGEYFNEQFF. The entire variable domain, with the rest obtained from reference TRBV19 and TRBJ2-1, is as follows: DGGITQSPKYLFRKEGQNVTLSCEQNLNHDAMYWYRQDPGQGLRLIYYSQIVNDFQKGDIAEGYSVSREKKESFPLTVTSAQKNPTAFYLCASSPWGEYFNEQFFGPGTRLTVL.

The chain combines TRBV3-1 with TRBJ2-1; 9 bases agree with TRBD2. V shed 3 bases and J 9 bases; nucleotides not matched to a gene: 12. The CDR3 contains 16 residues. Germline CDR1 LGHDT, CDR2 YNNKEL (reference sequence). The CDR3 region has the DNA TGTGCCAGCAGCCAGGGTCGGCGGGAGGGCCTTAGTGAGCAGTTCTTC. Encoded protein: CASSQGRREGLSEQFF.